A single sample gave rise to the 21 T cell receptor beta chains below, sequenced in a study of blood T cell repertoires in COVID-19 (dated by TCRdb to the early 2020s). Libraries were built with the immunoSEQ multiplex PCR assay. The clones in this table, taken by TCRdb from immuneACCESS, are in-frame only. Not every clone is retained; where verified, under half of the shortfall comes from an unresolved V gene, and the cause of the rest is unknown. Across this sample there are about 57,000 clones, with about 82% seen only once. The ten largest make up 3.8% of the sample. Sequenced input: PBMCs or T cells enriched from blood (not recorded which). These receptors all stem from a woman between 35 and 50 years old with acute COVID-19.

V usage is TRBV5-6 and J usage is TRBJ1-1; D is ambiguous. Trimming removed 0 bases from V and 6 bases from J, with 12 bases in between. Germline CDR1 reads SGHDT; CDR2 reads YYEEEE. CDR3 size: 14 residues. This chain's CDR3 is CASSLGGQVPEAFF. CDR3 sequence (DNA): TGTGCCAGCAGCTTGGGTGGGCAGGTTCCTGAAGCTTTCTTT.

This clone has only one observation. The rearrangement uses TRBV27 and TRBJ1-5, with D maybe TRBD1 (5 bases). Germline V CDR1 and CDR2: MNHEY, SMNVEV (reference sequence). V was clipped by 4 bases and J by 4 bases, with 5 bases between them. CDR3 length: 12 residues. The CDR3 DNA is TGTGCCAGCAGTTCAGGGAATCAGCCCCAGCATTTT. It specifies CASSSGNQPQHF.

The chain uses TRBV6-1 and TRBJ2-1; D unclear. Germline V CDR1 and CDR2: MNHNS, SASEGT. The germline V and J ends were trimmed by 0 bases and 5 bases, with 5 bases remaining between them. This CDR3 spans 13 amino acids. The CDR3 region has the DNA TGTGCCAGCAGTGAAGCCCGGGACAATGAGCAGTTCTTC. Encoded protein: CASSEARDNEQFF.

The chain employs TRBV19 and TRBJ1-4; D is undetermined. The CDR3 totals 15 residues. Trimming took off 4 bases at V and 4 bases at J, with 13 bases between the two ends. The V gene's germline CDR1 is LNHDA and CDR2 SQIVND (reference sequence). CDR3 sequence: CASSSIPGGNEKLFF. The CDR3 DNA follows: TGTGCCAGTAGTAGTATACCCGGCGGTAATGAAAAACTGTTTTTT.

This clone has more than one count but fewer than ten. This sequence joins TRBV3-1 (or the pseudogene TRBV3-2) and TRBJ2-7; D perhaps matches TRBD2 (6 bases). The germline gives CDR1 LGHDT, CDR2 YNNKEL (reference sequence). The length of the CDR3 is 15 residues. V was shortened by 5 bases and J by 3 bases, with 17 bases between the two germline ends. The CDR3: CASSYRLGSRYEQYF. The CDR3 nucleotides are TGTGCCAGCAGCTACAGACTAGGCTCCCGCTACGAGCAGTACTTC.

The V gene is TRBV10-3, the J gene TRBJ1-6; TRBD1 matches 8 bases. J gave up 7 bases and V 0 bases, and 2 bases lay outside the gene matches. CDR1 ENHRY and CDR2 SYGVKD come from the germline V gene. This CDR3 has 15 amino acids. The CDR3 DNA reads TGTGCCATCAGTGAGTCGGGACAGGAAAATTCACCCCTCCACTTT. Residues: CAISESGQENSPLHF.

This chain uses TRBV27 with TRBJ2-4; 8 bases are shared with TRBD1. Trimming removed 6 bases from V and 2 bases from J; junction bases left unmatched: 3. The CDR3 is 14 residues long. The germline gives CDR1 MNHEY, CDR2 SMNVEV (reference sequence). The CDR3 protein is CASRTGATKNIQYF. CDR3 DNA: TGTGCCAGCAGGACAGGGGCGACCAAAAACATTCAGTACTTC.

V is TRBV7-9 and J is TRBJ1-4, with a tentative D call TRBD1 (5 bases). V lost 6 bases, J lost 1 base, and 12 bases lay in between. Per the germline V gene, CDR1 is SEHNR and CDR2 is FQNEAQ (reference sequence). The CDR3 consists of 15 residues. CDR3 region: CASRSDQGTNEKLFF. The CDR3 region has the DNA TGTGCCAGCAGATCTGATCAGGGAACTAATGAAAAACTGTTTTTT.

This clone is labeled as medium-sized. The chain combines TRBV6-6 with TRBJ2-7; tentatively, D is TRBD2 (6 bases). V was clipped by 5 bases and J by 3 bases, with 14 bases between them. CDR1 and CDR2 (germline): MNHNY, SVGAGI (reference sequence). The CDR3 is 14 amino acids. The CDR3 loop is CASSKPGLLYEQYF. CDR3 nucleotide sequence: TGTGCCAGCAGTAAACCGGGACTGCTCTACGAGCAGTACTTC.

This chain connects TRBV24-1 to TRBJ2-7, with 8 nucleotides matching TRBD2. CDR1 and CDR2 (germline): KGHDR, SFDVKD. This CDR3 is 16 amino acids long. The junction had 7 bases not matched to a gene; V was cut back by 1 base and J by 3 bases. Written as DNA, the CDR3 is TGTGCCACCAGTGATTTTTGGCGGGGGGTATTCTACGAGCAGTACGTC. It codes for CATSDFWRGVFYEQYV.

In its sample, this clone was seen once. The chain recombines TRBV5-1 with TRBJ2-5; 8 bases map to TRBD1. Germline CDR1 reads SGHRS; CDR2 reads YFSETQ. The CDR3 runs to 13 residues. V gave up 6 bases and J gave up 5 bases; unmatched junction bases: 6. CDR3 region: CASNPQGAETQYF. The DNA for the CDR3 is TGCGCCAGCAACCCGCAGGGGGCTGAGACCCAGTACTTC.

This clone was recorded once. The chain is built from TRBV19 and TRBJ1-2; D ambiguous. CDR1 is LNHDA and CDR2 is SQIVND in the germline V gene (reference sequence). This CDR3 is built from 11 residues. V gave up 6 bases and J gave up 8 bases, with 10 bases separating them. The CDR3 nucleotides are TGTGCCAGTAGGAGCGACGTGGGCTACACCTTC. Protein product: CASRSDVGYTF.

The rearrangement joins TRBV28 to TRBJ2-3; possibly TRBD1 for D (6 bases). V dropped 5 bases and J dropped 8 bases, with 23 bases sitting between them. Germline CDR1 reads MDHEN; CDR2 reads SYDVKM. This CDR3 is 16 amino acids long. This CDR3 reads CASSDRPPRGSFTQYF. The CDR3 coding sequence is TGTGCCAGCAGTGACCGACCTCCCAGGGGAAGTTTTACGCAGTATTTT.

This chain joins TRBV3-1 (or the pseudogene TRBV3-2) and TRBJ1-6; 9 nucleotides line up with TRBD1. This CDR3 is 15 amino acids long. Germline assignment: CDR1 LGHDT and CDR2 YNNKEL (reference sequence). The ends lost 4 bases at V and 9 bases at J; junction bases unmatched: 7. The CDR3: CASSRLDRGGSPLHF. CDR3 DNA sequence: TGTGCCAGCAGCCGACTGGACAGGGGAGGTTCACCCCTCCACTTT.

The chain uses TRBV29-1 and TRBJ1-3; perhaps TRBD1 as D (5 bases). This CDR3 region has 13 residues. Deletions cut 0 bases from V and 2 bases from J, with 5 bases between. Looked up from germline, CDR1 is SQVTM and CDR2 is ANQGSEA. The DNA for the CDR3 is TGCAGCGTTGAAGAAGGGGCTGGAAACACCATATATTTT. This gives the protein CSVEEGAGNTIYF.

The chain combines TRBV7-8 with TRBJ2-7; 9 bases are a match to TRBD1. The CDR3 loop spans 17 amino acids. Trimming took 5 bases from V and 1 from J; bases not matched to a gene: 12. Per germline, CDR1 SGHVS and CDR2 FQNEAQ. CDR3 nucleotide sequence: TGTGCCAGCAGCATGCGGCACAGGGGGCAAGGTTCCTACGAGCAGTACTTC. This encodes CASSMRHRGQGSYEQYF.

This chain connects TRBV19 to TRBJ1-2; 11 bases are shared with TRBD1. Losses at the gene ends were 6 bases for V and 4 bases for J; bases not matched to a gene: 4. This CDR3 contains 14 residues. From germline, CDR1 is LNHDA and CDR2 SQIVND (reference sequence). The CDR3 bases are TGTGCCAGTAGCGGACAGGGGGCATTCTATGGCTACACCTTC. Translation: CASSGQGAFYGYTF.

The V and J genes are TRBV10-1 and TRBJ2-1, with D possibly being TRBD2 (5 bases). Germline V gene sequence: CDR1 WNHNN, CDR2 SYGVQD (reference sequence). The CDR3 spans 13 residues. Trimming shortened V by 8 bases and J by 9 bases, and 17 bases separated the two germline ends. CDR3 sequence reads: CASSWTLDTEQFF. The CDR3 DNA is TGCGCCAGCTCCTGGACTCTCGACACTGAGCAGTTCTTC.

In its sample, this clone was seen a few times. The gene calls are TRBV19 and TRBJ1-2, with 11 bases that match TRBD1. The CDR3 extends over 16 amino acids. V gave up 6 bases and J gave up 3 bases; unmatched junction bases: 9. From germline, CDR1 is LNHDA and CDR2 SQIVND (reference sequence). In DNA, the CDR3 is TGTGCCAGTAGCATCGGACAGGGGGCAGCGGACTATGGCTACACCTTC. It codes for CASSIGQGAADYGYTF.

This sequence joins TRBV19 and TRBJ2-5; D remains unclear. CDR1 and CDR2 from the germline V gene are LNHDA and SQIVND (reference sequence). This CDR3 has 15 residues. Trimming cost V 5 bases and J 1 base, with 14 bases left between them. CDR3 loop: CASSARFGTQETQYF. Written as DNA, the CDR3 is TGTGCCAGTAGTGCCCGTTTCGGTACCCAAGAGACCCAGTACTTC.

The genes are TRBV24-1 and TRBJ2-7; D ambiguous. CDR1 KGHDR and CDR2 SFDVKD come from the germline V gene. Between the trimmed V and J ends, which lost 9 bases and 0 bases, there was a span of 8 bases. This CDR3 comprises 12 residues. CDR3 loop: CATSDTSYEQYF. The CDR3 nucleotides are TGTGCCACCTCCGACACCTCCTACGAGCAGTACTTC.